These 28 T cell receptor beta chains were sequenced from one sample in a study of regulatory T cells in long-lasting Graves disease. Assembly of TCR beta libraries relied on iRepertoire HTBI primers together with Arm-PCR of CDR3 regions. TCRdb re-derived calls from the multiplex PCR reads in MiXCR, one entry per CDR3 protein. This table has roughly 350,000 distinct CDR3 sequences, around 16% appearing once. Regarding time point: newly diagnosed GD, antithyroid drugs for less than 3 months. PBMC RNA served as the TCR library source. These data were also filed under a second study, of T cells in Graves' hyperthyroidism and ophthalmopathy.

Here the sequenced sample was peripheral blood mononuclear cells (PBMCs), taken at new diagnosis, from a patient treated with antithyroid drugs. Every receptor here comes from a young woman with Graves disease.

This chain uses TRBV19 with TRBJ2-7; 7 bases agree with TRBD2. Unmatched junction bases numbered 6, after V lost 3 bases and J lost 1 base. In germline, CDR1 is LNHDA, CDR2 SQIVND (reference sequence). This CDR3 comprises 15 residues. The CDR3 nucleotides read TGTGCCAGTAGTATCGTGGGGGAGGGTTCCTACGAGCAGTACTTC. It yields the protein CASSIVGEGSYEQYF.

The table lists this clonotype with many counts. CDR3 bases: TGCGCCAGCAGCTTGGGGCAGGGATCCGATACGCAGTATTTT. Protein sequence: CASSLGQGSDTQYF. The V call is TRBV5-1, the J call TRBJ2-3, with TRBD1 as a possible D gene (5 bases). The germline V gene encodes CDR1 SGHRS and CDR2 YFSETQ. CDR3 length equals 14 residues. V lost 0 bases, J lost 6 bases, and 11 bases lay in between.

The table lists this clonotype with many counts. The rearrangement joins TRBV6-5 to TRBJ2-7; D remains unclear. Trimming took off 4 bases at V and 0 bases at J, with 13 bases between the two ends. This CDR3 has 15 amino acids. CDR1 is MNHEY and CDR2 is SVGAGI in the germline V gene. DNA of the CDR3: TGTGCCAGCAGTTCGCCCCTGCTAAGCTCCTACGAGCAGTACTTC. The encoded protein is CASSSPLLSSYEQYF.

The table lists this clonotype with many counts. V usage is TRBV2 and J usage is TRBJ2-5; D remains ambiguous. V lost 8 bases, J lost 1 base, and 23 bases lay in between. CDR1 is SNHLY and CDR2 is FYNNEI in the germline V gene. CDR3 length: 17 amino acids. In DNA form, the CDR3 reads TGTGCCAGCGAACCGGATCGCAGGCGTTATGGCCAAGAGACCCAGTACTTC. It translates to CASEPDRRRYGQETQYF.

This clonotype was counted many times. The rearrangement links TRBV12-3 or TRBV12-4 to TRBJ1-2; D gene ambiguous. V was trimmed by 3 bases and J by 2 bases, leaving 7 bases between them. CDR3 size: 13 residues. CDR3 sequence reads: CASSFQFNYGYTF. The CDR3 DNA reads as TGTGCCAGCAGTTTTCAGTTCAACTATGGCTACACCTTC.

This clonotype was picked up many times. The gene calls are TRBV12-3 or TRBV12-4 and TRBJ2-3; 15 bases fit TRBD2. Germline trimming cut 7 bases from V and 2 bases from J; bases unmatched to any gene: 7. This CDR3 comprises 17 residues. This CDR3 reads CASTPGLAGGFTDTQYF. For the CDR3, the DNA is TGTGCCAGCACCCCGGGACTAGCGGGAGGTTTCACAGATACGCAGTATTTT.

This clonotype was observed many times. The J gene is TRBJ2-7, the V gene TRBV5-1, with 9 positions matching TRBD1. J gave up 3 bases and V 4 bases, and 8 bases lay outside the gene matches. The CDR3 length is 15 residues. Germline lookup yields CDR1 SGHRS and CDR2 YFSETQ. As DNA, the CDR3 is TGCGCCAGCAGCGCCTGGACAGGGGCGGGCTACGAGCAGTACTTC. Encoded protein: CASSAWTGAGYEQYF.

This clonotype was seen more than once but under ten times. The CDR3 bases are TGTGCCAGCAGTGAAGTTTTATCTCAGCCCCAGCATTTT. Protein product: CASSEVLSQPQHF. This chain links TRBV6-1 with TRBJ1-5, with D hard to call. Germline CDR1 and CDR2: MNHNS and SASEGT. The CDR3 runs to 13 residues. The germline V and J ends were trimmed by 1 base and 6 bases, with 7 bases remaining between them.

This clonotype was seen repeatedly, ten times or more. The CDR3 DNA follows: TGTGCCAGCAGGGATCGGAGCTCCTACAATGAGCAGTTCTTC. It translates to CASRDRSSYNEQFF. V usage is TRBV6-1 and J usage is TRBJ2-1; no clear D. V gave up 6 bases and J gave up 0 bases, with 9 bases separating them. The CDR3 extends over 14 amino acids. From germline, CDR1 is MNHNS and CDR2 SASEGT.

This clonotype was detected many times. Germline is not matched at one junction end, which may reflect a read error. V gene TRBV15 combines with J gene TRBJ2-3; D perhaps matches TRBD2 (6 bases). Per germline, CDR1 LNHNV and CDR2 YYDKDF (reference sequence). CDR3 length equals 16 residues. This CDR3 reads CATGRNVAVRTDTQYF. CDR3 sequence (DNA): TGTGCCACCGGCAGGAACGTAGCGGTACGCACAGATACGCAGTATTTT.

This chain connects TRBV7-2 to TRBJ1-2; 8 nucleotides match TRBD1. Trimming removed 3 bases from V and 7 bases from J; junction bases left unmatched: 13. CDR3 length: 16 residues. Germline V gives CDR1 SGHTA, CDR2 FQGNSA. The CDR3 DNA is TGTGCCAGCAGCTTGCCCCTGGGACAGGCGAACGGTGGCTACACCTTC. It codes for CASSLPLGQANGGYTF. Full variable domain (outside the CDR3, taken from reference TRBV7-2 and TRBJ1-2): GAGVSQSPSNKVTEKGKDVELRCDPISGHTALYWYRQSLGQGLEFLIYFQGNSAPDKSGLPSDRFSAERTGGSVSTLTIQRTQQEDSAVYLCASSLPLGQANGGYTFGSGTRLTVV.

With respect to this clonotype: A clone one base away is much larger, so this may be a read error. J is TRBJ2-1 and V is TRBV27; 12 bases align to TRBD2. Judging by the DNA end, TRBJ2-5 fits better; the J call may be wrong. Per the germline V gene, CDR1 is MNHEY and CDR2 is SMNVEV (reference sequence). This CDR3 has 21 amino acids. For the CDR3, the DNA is TGTGCCAGCAGTGCCACTCCTAGACTAGCGGGAGTATTTACCAACCAAGAGACCCAGTACTTC. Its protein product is CASSATPRLAGVFTNQETQYF.

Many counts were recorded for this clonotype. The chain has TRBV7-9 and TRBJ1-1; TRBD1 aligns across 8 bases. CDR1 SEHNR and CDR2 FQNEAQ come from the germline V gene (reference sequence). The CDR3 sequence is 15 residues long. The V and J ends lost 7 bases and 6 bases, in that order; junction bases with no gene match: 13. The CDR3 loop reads CASTWDRLYGAEAFF. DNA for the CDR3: TGTGCCAGCACCTGGGACAGGCTTTATGGGGCTGAAGCTTTCTTT. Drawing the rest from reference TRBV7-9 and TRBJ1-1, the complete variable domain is DTGVSQNPRHKITKRGQNVTFRCDPISEHNRLYWYRQTLGQGPEFLTYFQNEAQLEKSRLLSDRFSAERPKGSFSTLEIQRTEQGDSAMYLCASTWDRLYGAEAFFGQGTRLTVV.

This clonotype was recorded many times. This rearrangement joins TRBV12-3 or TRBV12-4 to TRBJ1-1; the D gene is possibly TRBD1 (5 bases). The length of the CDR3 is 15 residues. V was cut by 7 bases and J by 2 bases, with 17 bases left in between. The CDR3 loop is CASTKRGQGNTEAFF. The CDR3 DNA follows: TGTGCCAGCACCAAAAGAGGGCAGGGCAACACTGAAGCTTTCTTT.

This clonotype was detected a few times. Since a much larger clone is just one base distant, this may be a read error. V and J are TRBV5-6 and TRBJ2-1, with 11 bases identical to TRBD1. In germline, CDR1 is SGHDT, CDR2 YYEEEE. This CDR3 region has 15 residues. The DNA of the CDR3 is TGTGTCAGCAGCTGGGGACAGGGGGGATACAATGAGCAGTTCTTC. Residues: CVSSWGQGGYNEQFF. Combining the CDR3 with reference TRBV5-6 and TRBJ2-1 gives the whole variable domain DAGVTQSPTHLIKTRGQQVTLRCSPKSGHDTVSWYQQALGQGPQFIFQYYEEEERQRGNFPDRFSGHQFPNYSSELNVNALLLGDSALYLCVSSWGQGGYNEQFFGPGTRLTVL.

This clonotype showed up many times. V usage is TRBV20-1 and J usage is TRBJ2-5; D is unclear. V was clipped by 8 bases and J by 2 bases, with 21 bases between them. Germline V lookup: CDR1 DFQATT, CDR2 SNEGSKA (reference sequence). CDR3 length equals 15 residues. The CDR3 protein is CSTEKPQATQETQYF. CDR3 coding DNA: TGCAGTACCGAGAAGCCGCAGGCGACTCAAGAGACCCAGTACTTC.

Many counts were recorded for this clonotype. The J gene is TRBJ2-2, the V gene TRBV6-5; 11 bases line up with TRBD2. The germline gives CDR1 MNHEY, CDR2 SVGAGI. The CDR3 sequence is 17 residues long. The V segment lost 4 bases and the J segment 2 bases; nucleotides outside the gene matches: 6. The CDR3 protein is CASSSYLAGGNTGELFF. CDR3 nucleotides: TGTGCCAGCAGTTCGTACCTAGCGGGAGGAAACACCGGGGAGCTGTTTTTT.

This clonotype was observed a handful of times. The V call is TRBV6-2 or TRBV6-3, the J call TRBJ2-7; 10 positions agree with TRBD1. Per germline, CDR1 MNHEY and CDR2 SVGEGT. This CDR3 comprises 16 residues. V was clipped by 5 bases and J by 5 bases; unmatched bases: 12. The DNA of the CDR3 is TGTGCCAGCAGTCAAACCCCGGGACAGGGGAGTCACGAGCAGTACTTC. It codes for CASSQTPGQGSHEQYF.

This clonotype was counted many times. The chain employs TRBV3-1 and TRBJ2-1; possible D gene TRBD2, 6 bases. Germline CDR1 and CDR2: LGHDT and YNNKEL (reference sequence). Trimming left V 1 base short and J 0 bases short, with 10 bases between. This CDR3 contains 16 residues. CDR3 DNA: TGTGCCAGCAGCCAAGGCCCCGGGGGCTCCTACAATGAGCAGTTCTTC. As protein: CASSQGPGGSYNEQFF.

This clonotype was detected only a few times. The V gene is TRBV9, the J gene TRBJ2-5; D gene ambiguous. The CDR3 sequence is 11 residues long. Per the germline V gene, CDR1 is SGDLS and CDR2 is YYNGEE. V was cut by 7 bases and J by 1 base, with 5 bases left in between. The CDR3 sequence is CASGTQETQYF. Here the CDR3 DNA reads TGTGCCAGCGGAACCCAAGAGACCCAGTACTTC.

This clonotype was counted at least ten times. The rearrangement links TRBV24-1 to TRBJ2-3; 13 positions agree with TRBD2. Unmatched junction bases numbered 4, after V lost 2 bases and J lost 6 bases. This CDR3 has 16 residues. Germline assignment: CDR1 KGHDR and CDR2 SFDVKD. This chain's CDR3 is CATSDSGLAGPDTQYF. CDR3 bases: TGTGCCACCAGTGATTCGGGACTAGCGGGACCGGATACGCAGTATTTT.

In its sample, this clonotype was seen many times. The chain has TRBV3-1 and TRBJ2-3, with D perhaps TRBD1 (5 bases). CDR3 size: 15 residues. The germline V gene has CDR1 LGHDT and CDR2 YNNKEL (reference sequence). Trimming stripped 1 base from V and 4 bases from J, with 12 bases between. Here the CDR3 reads CASSQVDIGADTQYF. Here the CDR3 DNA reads TGTGCCAGCAGCCAAGTGGACATAGGAGCAGATACGCAGTATTTT.

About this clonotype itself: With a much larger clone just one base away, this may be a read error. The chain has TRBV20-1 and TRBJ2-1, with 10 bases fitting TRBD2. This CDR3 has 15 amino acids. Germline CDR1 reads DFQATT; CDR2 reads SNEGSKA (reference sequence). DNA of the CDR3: TGCAGTGCTAGTGTGGGACTAGCGAACCAGAATGAGCTGTTCTTC. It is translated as CSASVGLANQNELFF.

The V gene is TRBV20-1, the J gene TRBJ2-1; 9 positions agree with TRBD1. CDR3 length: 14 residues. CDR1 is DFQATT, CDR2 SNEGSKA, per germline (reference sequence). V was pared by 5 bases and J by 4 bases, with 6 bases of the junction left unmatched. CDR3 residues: CSAFRTGAYNEQFF. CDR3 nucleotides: TGCAGTGCTTTTAGGACAGGGGCTTACAATGAGCAGTTCTTC.

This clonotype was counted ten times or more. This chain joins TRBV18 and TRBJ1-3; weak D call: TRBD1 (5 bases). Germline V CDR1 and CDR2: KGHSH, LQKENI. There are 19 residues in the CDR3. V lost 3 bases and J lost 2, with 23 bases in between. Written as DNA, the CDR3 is TGTGCCAGCTCACCGGTCTTCACGCAGGGTCTATCGGCTGGAAACACCATATATTTT. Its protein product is CASSPVFTQGLSAGNTIYF.

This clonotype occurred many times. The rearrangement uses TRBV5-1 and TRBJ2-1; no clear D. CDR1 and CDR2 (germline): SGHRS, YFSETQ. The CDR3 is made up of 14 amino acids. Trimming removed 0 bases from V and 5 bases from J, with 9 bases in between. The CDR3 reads CASSLGPSHNEQFF. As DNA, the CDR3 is TGCGCCAGCAGCTTGGGTCCCAGCCACAATGAGCAGTTCTTC.

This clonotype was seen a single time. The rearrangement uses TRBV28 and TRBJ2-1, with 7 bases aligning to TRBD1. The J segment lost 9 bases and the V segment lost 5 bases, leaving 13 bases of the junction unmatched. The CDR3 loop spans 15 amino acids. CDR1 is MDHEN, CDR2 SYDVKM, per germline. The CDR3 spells CASSPGTVRKVEQFF. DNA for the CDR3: TGTGCCAGCAGTCCCGGGACAGTCAGAAAGGTTGAGCAGTTCTTC. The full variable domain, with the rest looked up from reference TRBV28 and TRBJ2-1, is DVKVTQSSRYLVKRTGEKVFLECVQDMDHENMFWYRQDPGLGLRLIYFSYDVKMKEKGDIPEGYSVSREKKERFSLILESASTNQTSMYLCASSPGTVRKVEQFFGPGTRLTVL.

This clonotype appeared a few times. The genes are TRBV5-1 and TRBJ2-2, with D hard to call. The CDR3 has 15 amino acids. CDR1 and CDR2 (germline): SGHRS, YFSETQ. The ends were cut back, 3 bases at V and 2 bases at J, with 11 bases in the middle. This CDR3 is CASSSSLTNTGELFF. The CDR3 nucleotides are TGCGCCAGCAGCTCATCCCTAACCAACACCGGGGAGCTGTTTTTT.